The clone carrying this T cell receptor beta chain was counted a few times. Its antigen is unidentified. The record originates from a study of beta chain features in type 1 diabetes. Study findings and constraints: Moderately but significantly shorter TCRB CDR3s were found in Type 1 diabetes patients in all four CD4+ subsets.

The study reverse transcribed the entire isolated RNA, so it sequenced expressed TCRB transcripts. Sequenced by immunoSEQ multiplex PCR; TCRdb stores in-frame clones only, minus some. This table has about 650,000 clones, 9.5% to 15% appearing once. The CDR3 contains 15 residues. The germline gives CDR1 MDHEN, CDR2 SYDVKM. V shed 6 bases and J 10 bases; nucleotides not matched to a gene: 13. J is TRBJ1-4 and V is TRBV28, with TRBD1 identical over 8 bases. The clonotype was recovered from a man younger than 40 with type 1 diabetes. The sequencing sample was made of naive CD4+ T cells from blood. CDR3 in amino acids: CASSLPTGDSGKLFF. DNA of the CDR3: TGTGCCAGCAGCCTTCCGACAGGGGATAGCGGAAAACTGTTTTTT.